This TCR beta chain was identified during a study of blood T cells in healthy people across ages. Regarding the study as a whole: Shifts in expanded clonotypes may have been confounded by donor CMV status, which was unknown.

PCR was performed a second time for roughly 7 to 12 cycles using a sample-barcoded 5' primer and a J-beta primer mix. TCRdb re-called the 5' RACE reads through MiXCR, storing one row per CDR3 protein. This sample yields approximately 800,000 distinct CDR3 sequences, of which approximately 53% are seen a single time; approximately 24% belongs to the top ten. Comments on this clonotype: Its matching antigen is unknown.

The source material was blood. The sequence was collected from a man aged 35-49 years in good health.

CDR3 in amino acids: CSARDFTSGAYNEQFF. The CDR3, as DNA: TGCAGTGCTAGAGATTTCACTAGCGGAGCCTACAATGAGCAGTTCTTC. The chain combines TRBV20-1 with TRBJ2-1; 8 bases are shared with TRBD2. The germline V gene encodes CDR1 DFQATT and CDR2 SNEGSKA (reference sequence). This CDR3 has 16 amino acids. Unmatched junction bases numbered 6, after V lost 0 bases and J lost 2 bases.